This T cell receptor beta chain was recorded in a study of Graves' ophthalmopathy and Graves' hyperthyroidism. The CDR3 spans 15 residues. In germline, CDR1 is LNHDA, CDR2 SQIVND (reference sequence). The V end was cut by 7 bases, the J end by 1 base, with 11 bases between. Beta-chain TCR CDR3 regions were amplified from RNA transcripts. The workflow started with a first-round RT-PCR run with HTBI primers and then moved on to a second-round multiplex PCR. Using its own MiXCR run on the multiplex PCR reads, TCRdb lists one record per CDR3 protein. The sample has around 1.1 million distinct CDR3 sequences, around a third seen once.

This chain links TRBV19 with TRBJ2-6, with a possible D match to TRBD2 (5 bases). The source is an adult man with Graves' hyperthyroidism. The sequencing sample was made of peripheral blood or thyroid tissue (not recorded which). CDR3 region: CASTRLASGANVLTF. As DNA, the CDR3 is TGTGCCAGTACCCGTCTAGCTTCTGGGGCCAACGTCCTGACTTTC.